The 25 T cell receptor beta chains below come from one sample, sequenced in a study of blood T cell repertoires in COVID-19. Assay: immunoSEQ multiplex PCR; the TCRdb copy retains only in-frame clones and omits some. The table shows 260,000 or so clones, with over 75% occurring only once. The sample consisted of peripheral blood. These receptors all stem from a human donor in a cohort sampled during active COVID-19.

The chain is built from TRBV6-2 or TRBV6-3 and TRBJ2-7; 12 nucleotides line up with TRBD2. The CDR3 totals 20 residues. V was clipped by 2 bases and J by 2 bases; unmatched bases: 16. Germline assignment: CDR1 MNHEY and CDR2 SVGEGT. This CDR3 reads CASSYPDKPSGRAETYEQYF. CDR3 nucleotides: TGTGCCAGCAGTTACCCAGACAAGCCTAGCGGGAGGGCCGAAACCTACGAGCAGTACTTC.

CDR3 amino acids: CASSPRIGELFF. CDR3 nucleotides: TGTGCCAGCAGCCCCCGTATCGGGGAGCTGTTTTTT. The rearrangement joins TRBV9 to TRBJ2-2; D is uncertain. Between the trimmed V and J ends, which lost 4 bases and 7 bases, there was a span of 8 bases. In germline, CDR1 is SGDLS, CDR2 YYNGEE. This CDR3 spans 12 amino acids.

The chain links TRBV9 to TRBJ2-1, with D possibly matching TRBD2 (6 bases). Germline lookup yields CDR1 SGDLS and CDR2 YYNGEE. V was trimmed by 2 bases and J by 4 bases, leaving 13 bases between them. The CDR3 is made up of 15 amino acids. CDR3 DNA: TGTGCCAGCAGCGTCCGGGACGGGAGTTACAATGAGCAGTTCTTC. Its protein is CASSVRDGSYNEQFF.

This chain uses TRBV5-1 with TRBJ2-3; the match to TRBD2 covers 9 bases. Germline assignment: CDR1 SGHRS and CDR2 YFSETQ. V dropped 4 bases and J dropped 7; count of bases not matched to a gene: 7. This CDR3 contains 14 residues. The CDR3 is CASSAPLAGNTQYF. The CDR3 nucleotides read TGCGCCAGCAGCGCTCCCCTAGCGGGGAATACGCAGTATTTT.

This clone was recorded only once. This chain's CDR3 is CASSVSSSSGANVLTF. The DNA of the CDR3 is TGTGCCAGCAGTGTTAGCAGTTCCTCTGGGGCCAACGTCCTGACTTTC. The rearrangement joins TRBV2 to TRBJ2-6; D gene uncertain. The CDR3 totals 16 residues. V was trimmed by 4 bases and J by 0 bases, leaving 10 bases between them. CDR1 and CDR2 from the germline V gene are SNHLY and FYNNEI.

The rearrangement uses TRBV5-1 and TRBJ2-7; 11 bases match TRBD2. The CDR3 length is 16 residues. V trimming: 0 bases; J trimming: 6 bases; junction bases outside the gene matches: 8. Germline V CDR1 and CDR2: SGHRS, YFSETQ. The DNA for the CDR3 is TGCGCCAGCAGCTTGGTGTCTAGCGGGAGGATCGTCGAGCAGTACTTC. Residues: CASSLVSSGRIVEQYF.

The chain is built from TRBV2 and TRBJ1-5, with D hard to call. The germline V gene encodes CDR1 SNHLY and CDR2 FYNNEI. The V end lost 4 bases, the J end lost 7 bases, and 14 bases lay between the germline ends. The CDR3 runs 14 residues. CDR3 nucleotides: TGTGCCAGCAGTGTCCCCGGGTATCTCCAGCCCCAGCATTTT. Translating it yields CASSVPGYLQPQHF.

The chain combines TRBV7-2 with TRBJ2-7; 11 nucleotides agree with TRBD1. The germline gives CDR1 SGHTA, CDR2 FQGNSA. J was trimmed by 5 bases and V by 9 bases; bases with no gene match: 12. The CDR3 length is 15 residues. CDR3 residues: CASKIRTGGFHEQYF. DNA of the CDR3: TGTGCCAGTAAAATCCGGACAGGGGGCTTCCACGAGCAGTACTTC.

The sample holds a few counts of this clone. This rearrangement joins TRBV6-5 to TRBJ1-1; maybe TRBD1 (5 bases). V gave up 2 bases and J gave up 10 bases, with 11 bases separating them. Per germline, CDR1 MNHEY and CDR2 SVGAGI. The CDR3 totals 12 residues. The CDR3 DNA follows: TGTGCCAGCAGTTACAAGGGGATAGGAGCTTTCTTT. It specifies CASSYKGIGAFF.

V usage is TRBV29-1 and J usage is TRBJ1-1; the D gene is possibly TRBD1 (5 bases). Trimming stripped 2 bases from V and 5 bases from J, with 15 bases between. Per germline, CDR1 SQVTM and CDR2 ANQGSEA. There are 14 residues in the CDR3. The CDR3 spells CSVERGLLLTEAFF. CDR3 nucleotide sequence: TGCAGCGTTGAACGGGGACTTCTTCTAACTGAAGCTTTCTTT. Together with reference TRBV29-1 and TRBJ1-1, the CDR3 gives the full variable domain: SAVISQKPSRDICQRGTSLTIQCQVDSQVTMMFWYRQQPGQSLTLIATANQGSEATYESGFVIDKFPISRPNLTFSTLTVSNMSPEDSSIYLCSVERGLLLTEAFFGQGTRLTVV.

This rearrangement joins TRBV7-2 to TRBJ2-7; D perhaps matches TRBD2 (6 bases). Germline lookup yields CDR1 SGHTA and CDR2 FQGNSA. The CDR3 runs to 15 residues. V dropped 1 base and J dropped 3 bases, with 13 bases sitting between them. This chain's CDR3 is CASSLGSGTFYEQYF. The CDR3 DNA sequence: TGTGCCAGCAGCTTAGGATCCGGGACTTTCTACGAGCAGTACTTC.

The chain has TRBV11-2 and TRBJ1-1; no reliable D call. Trimming pared 2 bases from V and 7 bases from J, leaving 14 bases between. Germline V gene sequence: CDR1 SGHAT, CDR2 FQNNGV. There are 14 residues in the CDR3. The chain's CDR3 is CASSLRVTLFEAFF. Here the CDR3 DNA reads TGTGCCAGCAGCTTAAGAGTTACCCTTTTTGAAGCTTTCTTT.

V and J are TRBV5-6 and TRBJ2-7, with unresolved D. Per germline, CDR1 SGHDT and CDR2 YYEEEE. The CDR3 consists of 14 residues. V lost 4 bases and J 0 bases, leaving 11 bases between the germline ends. The CDR3 DNA follows: TGTGCCAGCAGCCGAATGAGGTCCTCCTACGAGCAGTACTTC. This encodes CASSRMRSSYEQYF.

The V gene is TRBV29-1, the J gene TRBJ1-3; D is undetermined. From germline, CDR1 is SQVTM and CDR2 ANQGSEA. V was cut by 3 bases and J by 1 base, with 7 bases left in between. The CDR3 has 13 residues. The CDR3 sequence is CSVDGASGNTIYF. In nucleotides, the CDR3 is TGCAGCGTTGACGGAGCATCTGGAAACACCATATATTTT.

The rearrangement uses TRBV4-3 and TRBJ2-5, with D possibly matching TRBD1 (6 bases). Between the trimmed V and J ends, which lost 3 bases and 5 bases, there was a span of 16 bases. This CDR3 has 15 amino acids. Per the germline V gene, CDR1 is LGHNA and CDR2 is YSLEER. The chain's CDR3 is CASSHGVGGDETQYF. The CDR3 coding sequence is TGCGCCAGCAGCCATGGGGTAGGGGGAGACGAGACCCAGTACTTC.

CDR3 loop: CASSRGGGGNTIYF. The CDR3 nucleotides are TGTGCCAGCAGCCGTGGCGGAGGTGGAAACACCATATATTTT. The chain combines TRBV6-2 or TRBV6-3 with TRBJ1-3, with D unresolved. CDR1 and CDR2 (germline): MNHEY, SVGEGT. The V end lost 6 bases, the J end lost 3 bases, and 12 bases lay between the germline ends. The length of the CDR3 is 14 residues.

A word on this clone: This CDR3 is also generated by other DNA sequences in the sample. CDR3 DNA: TGTGCCAGCTTCGACCGGGTCTATAATCAGCCCCAGCATTTT. This codes for CASFDRVYNQPQHF. The chain joins TRBV6-5 to TRBJ1-5; D gene uncertain. V was trimmed by 8 bases and J by 4 bases, leaving 15 bases between them. The CDR3 consists of 14 residues. CDR1 MNHEY and CDR2 SVGAGI come from the germline V gene.

The chain's CDR3 is CASSDSVDTQYF. The CDR3 bases are TGTGCCAGCAGTGATTCGGTAGATACGCAGTATTTT. The rearrangement uses TRBV6-1 and TRBJ2-3; D is ambiguous. From germline, CDR1 is MNHNS and CDR2 SASEGT. CDR3 length: 12 amino acids. V lost 3 bases to trimming and J lost 5 bases, with 6 bases between them.

The CDR3 is CATGGTNSYNEQFF. DNA for the CDR3: TGTGCCACAGGAGGTACCAACTCCTACAATGAGCAGTTCTTC. The gene calls are TRBV24-1 and TRBJ2-1; D perhaps matches TRBD2 (5 bases). Trimming removed 10 bases from V and 0 bases from J, with 12 bases in between. This CDR3 region has 14 residues. The V gene's germline CDR1 is KGHDR and CDR2 SFDVKD.

J is TRBJ2-1 and V is TRBV5-8; D is unresolved. The length of the CDR3 is 15 residues. Trimming took 4 bases from V and 0 from J, leaving 11 bases between them. Germline V lookup: CDR1 SGHTS, CDR2 YDEGEE. This chain's CDR3 is CASSVGRSSYNEQFF. CDR3 coding DNA: TGTGCCAGCAGCGTGGGAAGGAGCTCCTACAATGAGCAGTTCTTC.

The chain joins TRBV12-5 to TRBJ1-1; no clear D gene. The CDR3 runs 13 residues. Trimming took off 3 bases at V and 5 bases at J, with 10 bases between the two ends. Germline values: CDR1 LGHNT, CDR2 FRNRAP. The CDR3 is CASGFTEGTEAFF. DNA of the CDR3: TGTGCTAGTGGTTTTACAGAGGGAACTGAAGCTTTCTTT.

V is TRBV6-5 and J is TRBJ2-6; D remains ambiguous. This CDR3 spans 14 amino acids. V lost 6 bases, J lost 0 bases, and 6 bases lay in between. CDR1 and CDR2 (germline): MNHEY, SVGAGI. DNA of the CDR3: TGTGCCAGCAGATTAGACTCTGGGGCCAACGTCCTGACTTTC. This translates into CASRLDSGANVLTF.

The chain joins TRBV15 to TRBJ2-3; D may be TRBD1 (5 bases). V lost 0 bases to trimming and J lost 1 base, with 11 bases between them. The CDR3 length is 16 residues. Looked up from germline, CDR1 is LNHNV and CDR2 is YYDKDF (reference sequence). The CDR3 spells CATSRDRVRRTDTQYF. DNA of the CDR3: TGTGCCACCAGCAGAGACAGGGTCCGGCGCACAGATACGCAGTATTTT.

CDR3 protein: CASSSSTGGGTQYF. The CDR3 coding sequence is TGTGCCAGCAGCTCCTCAACCGGGGGAGGTACGCAGTATTTT. This chain links TRBV3-1 (or the pseudogene TRBV3-2) with TRBJ2-3, with D possibly TRBD2 on 6 matching bases. Germline CDR1 is LGHDT and CDR2 is YNNKEL (reference sequence). The CDR3 length is 14 residues. Trimming left V 5 bases short and J 8 bases short, with 17 bases between.

V usage is TRBV2 and J usage is TRBJ2-7, with TRBD2 identical over 16 bases. Unmatched junction bases numbered 15, after V lost 6 bases and J lost 7 bases. The germline V gene has CDR1 SNHLY and CDR2 FYNNEI. CDR3 length: 18 amino acids. CDR3 amino acids: CASRGLAGGPSIGREQYF. In nucleotides, the CDR3 is TGTGCCAGCAGGGGACTAGCGGGAGGGCCGTCGATAGGACGGGAGCAGTACTTC.